These T cell receptor beta chains were read from a single sample in a study of early T cells in non-severe SARS-CoV-2 infection. TCRdb passed the 5' RACE reads through MiXCR, listing each CDR3 protein once. The sample holds 100,000 to 150,000 distinct CDR3 sequences; about 15% are singletons and the top ten take roughly a fifth. Sequencing was performed on whole blood. These receptors were taken from an adult who was a healthcare worker with PCR-confirmed SARS-CoV-2 infection or an uninfected control (not recorded which). CDR3s include the opening cysteine and the closing phenylalanine or tryptophan.

v_gene	j_gene	CDR3aa
TRBV5-1	TRBJ2-3	CASSWDLAGGLADTQYF
TRBV13	TRBJ1-1	CASSLAPRQGNTEAFF
TRBV4-1	TRBJ2-1	CASSQGMVSFNEQFF
TRBV3-1	TRBJ1-5	CASSRGLSNQPQHF
TRBV5-4	TRBJ2-7	CASSFSRQTYEQYF
TRBV6-5	TRBJ1-4	CASDPSPGVDCSDEKLFF
TRBV7-2	TRBJ2-7	CASSLGGSGYEQYF
TRBV28	TRBJ2-1	CASTSGLAGNNEQFF
TRBV12-3/TRBV12-4	TRBJ1-6	CASSFIRGRNSPLHF
TRBV6-5	TRBJ1-1	CASSRDPLRGTEAFF
TRBV7-9	TRBJ1-1	CASSLPIRLGDTEAFF
TRBV12-3/TRBV12-4	TRBJ1-1	CASSPLGRGNTEAFF
TRBV6-6	TRBJ1-2	CASSPDRLYGYTF
TRBV29-1	TRBJ2-5	CSVVTGGAETQYF
TRBV20-1	TRBJ1-1	CSAVPGHSTNTEAFF
TRBV12-3/TRBV12-4	TRBJ2-5	CASSARERETQYF
TRBV6-6	TRBJ2-2	CASSSGSAYTGELFF
TRBV29-1	TRBJ2-3	CSAVGKFTDTQYF
TRBV10-3	TRBJ2-2	CAISESGQTNTGELFF
TRBV9	TRBJ2-1	CASSVGPLNHFYNEQFF
TRBV3-1	TRBJ2-3	CASSQGLADTDTQYF
TRBV20-1	TRBJ1-4	CSARTGNEKLFF
TRBV12-3/TRBV12-4	TRBJ2-6	CASSRQGPGANVLTF
TRBV4-1	TRBJ1-5	CASSQGTQGNNQPQHF
TRBV5-1	TRBJ2-7	CASSPRPGYEQYF
TRBV12-3/TRBV12-4	TRBJ1-2	CASSFGGALYGYTF
TRBV7-8	TRBJ1-1	CASSRQDENTEAFF
TRBV7-6	TRBJ2-7	CASSFGGEQYF
TRBV12-3/TRBV12-4	TRBJ2-2	CASSLSPPNTGELFF
TRBV2	TRBJ1-1	CASMPLQGPNTEAFF
TRBV4-1	TRBJ2-7	CASSQDIAGALREQYF
TRBV5-1	TRBJ2-2	CASSSIQGSGERFF
TRBV29-1	TRBJ2-2	CSATKTGTGGGELFF
TRBV2	TRBJ1-2	CASSGQGIGYGYTF
TRBV10-3	TRBJ1-2	CAISESRGTSVGYTF
TRBV30	TRBJ1-5	CAWSNRANQPQHF
TRBV6-1	TRBJ1-1	CASSGGLLNTEAFF
TRBV28	TRBJ1-1	CASNTPSALNTEAFF
TRBV7-2	TRBJ1-2	CASSFLPDRAVGYTF
TRBV4-1	TRBJ2-1	CASSQEASGGYNEQFF
TRBV7-6	TRBJ2-3	CASSLPPGSPDTQYF
TRBV6-2/TRBV6-3	TRBJ1-1	CASSPRASLMNTEAFF
TRBV27	TRBJ2-7	CASSSPAGGSYEQYF
TRBV5-1	TRBJ2-5	CASSLDTRETQYF
TRBV5-4	TRBJ2-1	CASSLAGGPREQFF
TRBV5-1	TRBJ1-4	CASSVGTLRNEKLFF
TRBV12-3/TRBV12-4	TRBJ1-1	CASSPPGNTEAFF
TRBV6-2/TRBV6-3	TRBJ1-2	CASSYSRNYGYTF
TRBV7-8	TRBJ2-5	CASSLAGGRVGETQYF
TRBV10-1	TRBJ2-5	CASAKDDHRGTQYF
TRBV18	TRBJ2-3	CASSPPQESGDTQYF